The entry below describes one T cell receptor beta chain. This sample is drawn from a study of blood T cell repertoires in COVID-19. Study-level background: Researchers got acute and convalescent COVID-19 samples from the United States, Italy and Spain.

The assay was immunoSEQ multiplex PCR, and TCRdb's table has in-frame clones only and misses some. Of roughly 67,000 clones listed, around 85% are singletons. V was trimmed by 3 bases and J by 3 bases, leaving 12 bases between them. This CDR3 has 14 residues. Germline V gives CDR1 MNHEY, CDR2 SMNVEV (reference sequence). Sequencing was performed on peripheral blood. The source of this sequence is a man between 45 and 60 years old with acute or convalescent COVID-19. The V gene is TRBV27, the J gene TRBJ2-7, with D possibly matching TRBD1 (6 bases). The CDR3, as DNA: TGTGCCAGCAGTTTCAAGGCAGGGGACTACGAGCAGTACTTC. Its protein product is CASSFKAGDYEQYF.